This T cell receptor beta chain was obtained from a study of cytomegalovirus exposure and HLA in healthy donors. This CDR3 contains 11 residues. Primers: 60 Vbeta forward and 13 Jbeta reverse. Sequencing was performed with immunoSEQ multiplex PCR; in TCRdb, only in-frame clones are kept and a portion is missing. The repertoire holds 90,000 to 100,000 clones, with about 76% as singletons. The rearrangement joins TRBV1 to TRBJ2-7; the DNA was not compared with TRBD1, the D call given in the table. TRBV1 is a pseudogene. The receptor comes from a middle-aged man in good health and CMV-seropositive. The sample taken for sequencing was PBMCs. CDR3 protein: CTSKRGQGQYF. As DNA, the CDR3 is TGCACCAGCAAAAGGGGGCAGGGTCAGTACTTC.